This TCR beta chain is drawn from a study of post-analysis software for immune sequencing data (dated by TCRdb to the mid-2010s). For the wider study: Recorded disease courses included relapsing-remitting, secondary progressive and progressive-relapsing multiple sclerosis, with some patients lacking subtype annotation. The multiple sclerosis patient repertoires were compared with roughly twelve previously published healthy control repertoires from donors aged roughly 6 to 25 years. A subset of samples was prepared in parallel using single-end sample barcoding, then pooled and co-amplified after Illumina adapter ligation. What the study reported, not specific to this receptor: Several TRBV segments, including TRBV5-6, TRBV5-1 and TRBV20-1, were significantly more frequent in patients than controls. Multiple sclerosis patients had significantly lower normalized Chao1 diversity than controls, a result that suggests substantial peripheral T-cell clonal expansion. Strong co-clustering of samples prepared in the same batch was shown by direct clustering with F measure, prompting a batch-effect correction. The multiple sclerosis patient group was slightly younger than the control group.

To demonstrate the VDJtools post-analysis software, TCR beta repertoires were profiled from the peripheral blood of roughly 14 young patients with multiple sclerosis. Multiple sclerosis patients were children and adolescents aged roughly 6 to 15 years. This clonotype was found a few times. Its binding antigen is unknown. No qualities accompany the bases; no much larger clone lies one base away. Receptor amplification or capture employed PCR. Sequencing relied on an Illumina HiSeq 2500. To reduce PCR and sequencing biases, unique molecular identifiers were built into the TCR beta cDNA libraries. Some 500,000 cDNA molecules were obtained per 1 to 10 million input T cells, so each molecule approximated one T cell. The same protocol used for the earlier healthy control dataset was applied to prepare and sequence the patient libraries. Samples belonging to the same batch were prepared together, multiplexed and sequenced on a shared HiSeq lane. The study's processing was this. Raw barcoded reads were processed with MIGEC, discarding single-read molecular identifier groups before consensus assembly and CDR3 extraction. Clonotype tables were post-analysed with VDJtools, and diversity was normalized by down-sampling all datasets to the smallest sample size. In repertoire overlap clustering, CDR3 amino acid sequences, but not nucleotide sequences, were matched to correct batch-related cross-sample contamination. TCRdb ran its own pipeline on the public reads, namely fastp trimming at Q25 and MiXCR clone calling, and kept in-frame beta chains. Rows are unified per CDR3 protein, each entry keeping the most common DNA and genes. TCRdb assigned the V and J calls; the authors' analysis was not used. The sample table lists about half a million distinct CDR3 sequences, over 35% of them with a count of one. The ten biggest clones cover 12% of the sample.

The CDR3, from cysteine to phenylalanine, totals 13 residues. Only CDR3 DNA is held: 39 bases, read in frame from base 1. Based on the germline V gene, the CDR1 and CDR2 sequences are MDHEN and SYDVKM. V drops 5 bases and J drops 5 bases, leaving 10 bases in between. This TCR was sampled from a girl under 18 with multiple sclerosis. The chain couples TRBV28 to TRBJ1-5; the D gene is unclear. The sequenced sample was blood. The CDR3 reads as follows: CASSPTRDQPQHF. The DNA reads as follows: TGTGCCAGCAGTCCCACACGGGATCAGCCCCAGCATTTT.